These 15 T cell receptor beta chains were sequenced from one sample in a study of blood T cells in healthy people across ages. A second roughly 7 to 11 cycle PCR used barcoded and J-beta primers. TCRdb re-analysed the 5' RACE reads in MiXCR, keeping a single row per CDR3 protein. The sample has about 640,000 distinct CDR3 sequences, 58% seen once. Sequences were obtained from blood. The source is a man aged 55 to 70 in good health.

The chain joins TRBV13 to TRBJ2-1, with TRBD2 identical over 9 bases. J was trimmed by 13 bases and V by 6 bases; bases with no gene match: 10. The CDR3 length is 13 residues. CDR1 PRHDT and CDR2 FYEKMQ come from the germline V gene (reference sequence). The CDR3 coding sequence is TGTGCCAGCAGAAGAATTAGCGGGGGTGTTCAGTTCTTC. Protein: CASRRISGGVQFF.

The chain has TRBV20-1 and TRBJ2-7; D may correspond to TRBD1 or TRBD2 (5 bases each). V lost 3 bases and J 7 bases, leaving 19 bases between the germline ends. CDR3 length: 14 residues. The germline CDR1 and CDR2 sequences are DFQATT and SNEGSKA (reference sequence). The CDR3 DNA follows: TGCAGTGCTAGGGCCTATCAGGGCTGGGGGGAGCAGTACTTC. It translates to CSARAYQGWGEQYF.

The V gene is TRBV20-1, the J gene TRBJ2-7, with 7 bases lining up with TRBD2. Germline V gene lookup returns CDR1 DFQATT and CDR2 SNEGSKA (reference sequence). Losses at the gene ends were 0 bases for V and 5 bases for J; bases not matched to a gene: 7. The CDR3 spans 14 residues. CDR3 sequence: CSARDPQGGNEQYF. CDR3 DNA sequence: TGCAGTGCTAGAGATCCCCAGGGAGGGAACGAGCAGTACTTC.

The CDR3 sequence is CASSQALPALAIDTQYF. The CDR3, as DNA: TGTGCCAGCAGCCAAGCCCTCCCCGCGTTAGCTATAGATACGCAGTATTTT. The chain links TRBV3-1 to TRBJ2-3; D is uncertain. The CDR3 is 17 residues long. CDR1 is LGHDT, CDR2 YNNKEL, per germline (reference sequence). V lost 1 base and J lost 5, with 19 bases in between.

V is TRBV27 and J is TRBJ2-3, with 8 bases fitting TRBD2. The CDR3 totals 14 residues. The J segment lost 9 bases and the V segment lost 2 bases, leaving 7 bases of the junction unmatched. Germline-derived CDR1 and CDR2 are MNHEY and SMNVEV (reference sequence). CDR3 bases: TGTGCCAGCAGTTTAGTCCCAGCGGGAGAGACGCAGTATTTT. Its protein is CASSLVPAGETQYF.

The rearrangement uses TRBV6-6 and TRBJ2-7; no clear D gene. The J call may be mistaken, given a closer DNA end match to TRBJ2-5. Germline CDR1 is MNHNY and CDR2 is SVGAGI (reference sequence). The CDR3 sequence is 13 residues long. CDR3 sequence (DNA): TGTGCCAGCAGTTACTTGGGTGGGGAGACCCAGTACTTC. It translates to CASSYLGGETQYF.

This clonotype was observed a few times. The CDR3 DNA is TGTGCCAGCAGTTACAGCGGCCGGTTGGAGACCCAGTACTTC. Residues: CASSYSGRLETQYF. The V call is TRBV6-5, the J call TRBJ2-5; TRBD2 might be the D (5 bases). The CDR3 spans 14 residues. Germline CDR1 and CDR2: MNHEY and SVGAGI. The V end was cut by 2 bases, the J end by 5 bases, with 12 bases between.

The rearrangement links TRBV18 to TRBJ1-4; 7 bases match TRBD1. Germline V gene lookup returns CDR1 KGHSH and CDR2 LQKENI. This CDR3 comprises 13 residues. V shed 4 bases and J 8 bases; nucleotides not matched to a gene: 4. CDR3 amino acids: CASSQAGQEKLFF. The CDR3 DNA reads as TGTGCCAGCTCACAAGCGGGACAGGAAAAACTGTTTTTT.

The chain combines TRBV12-3 or TRBV12-4 with TRBJ1-2, with 7 nucleotides matching TRBD1. J gave up 4 bases and V 7 bases, and 15 bases lay outside the gene matches. The CDR3 has 16 amino acids. The CDR3 DNA reads TGTGCCAGCACCAAACAGGGGCCCAAAATCCCCTATGGCTACACCTTC. Its protein product is CASTKQGPKIPYGYTF.

The genes are TRBV5-1 and TRBJ2-7, with D possibly being TRBD1 or TRBD2 (5 bases each). Per the germline V gene, CDR1 is SGHRS and CDR2 is YFSETQ. V shed 4 bases and J shed 9 bases, with 20 bases lying between them. The CDR3 has 14 amino acids. The CDR3 sequence: CASSGTGRYQGQYF. The CDR3 coding sequence is TGCGCCAGCAGCGGGACCGGACGATACCAGGGGCAGTACTTC.

There are many counts of this clonotype. The chain employs TRBV28 and TRBJ2-1; 8 bases are a match to TRBD2. With 5 bases clipped from V and 4 bases from J, the junction kept 7 bases outside the gene matches. The CDR3 runs 15 residues. Looked up from germline, CDR1 is MDHEN and CDR2 is SYDVKM. CDR3 nucleotides: TGTGCCAGCAGTCCCCCGGGAGGGGGATACAATGAGCAGTTCTTC. Amino acids: CASSPPGGGYNEQFF.

DNA of the CDR3: TGTGCCAGCAGTATCCGACTAGCGTCAGATACGCAGTATTTT. Translating it yields CASSIRLASDTQYF. This chain links TRBV6-5 with TRBJ2-3; 8 nucleotides agree with TRBD2. This CDR3 comprises 14 residues. V shed 5 bases and J 4 bases; nucleotides not matched to a gene: 5. CDR1 and CDR2 from the germline V gene are MNHEY and SVGAGI.

The gene calls are TRBV9 and TRBJ2-3; either TRBD1 or TRBD2 may supply D (6 bases each). Trimming took 3 bases from V and 2 from J, leaving 16 bases between them. The germline gives CDR1 SGDLS, CDR2 YYNGEE. The CDR3 runs to 16 residues. The CDR3 region has the DNA TGTGCCAGCAGCGCACTTGGGGGGCGAAACACAGATACGCAGTATTTT. Translated: CASSALGGRNTDTQYF.

Concerning this clonotype: A junction end diverges from the germline sequence, so it may reflect a read error. The rearrangement links TRBV5-5 to TRBJ2-5; D is uncertain. The end of the DNA is better explained by TRBJ2-7, so the J call may be wrong. This CDR3 is built from 14 residues. Germline CDR1 is SGHKS and CDR2 is YYEKEE (reference sequence). The CDR3 protein is CTSSLQWAANEQYF. The CDR3 nucleotides are TGTACCAGCAGCCTGCAGTGGGCGGCGAACGAGCAGTACTTC.

This clonotype has just a few counts. This rearrangement joins TRBV29-1 to TRBJ2-4, with 7 bases lining up with TRBD1. This CDR3 is 13 amino acids long. V was clipped by 4 bases and J by 6 bases; unmatched bases: 6. Germline CDR1 SQVTM, CDR2 ANQGSEA. CDR3 loop: CSVAGTDANIQYF. The CDR3 coding sequence is TGCAGCGTTGCGGGGACAGACGCAAACATTCAGTACTTC.